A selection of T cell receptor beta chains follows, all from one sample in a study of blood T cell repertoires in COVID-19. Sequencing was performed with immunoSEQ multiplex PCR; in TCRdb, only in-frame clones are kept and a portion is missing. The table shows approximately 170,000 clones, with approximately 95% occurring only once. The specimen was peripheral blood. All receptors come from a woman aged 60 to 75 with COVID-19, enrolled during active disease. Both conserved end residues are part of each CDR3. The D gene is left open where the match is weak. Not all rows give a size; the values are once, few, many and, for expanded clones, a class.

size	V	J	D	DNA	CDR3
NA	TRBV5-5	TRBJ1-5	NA	TGTGCCAGCAGCTCGGAAGGGGGTGGGGGGCCCCAGCATTTT	CASSSEGGGGPQHF
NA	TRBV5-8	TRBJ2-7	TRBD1	TGTGCCAGCAGCCTTTCCGGGACAGGGGGCGCCTACGAGCAGTACTTC	CASSLSGTGGAYEQYF
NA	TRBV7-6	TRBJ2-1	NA	TGTGCCAGCAGCTTAGCAGCCGGGGAGAACAATGAGCAGTTCTTC	CASSLAAGENNEQFF
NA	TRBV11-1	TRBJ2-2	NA	TGTGCCAGCAGCTTAGTTCGGGAGGGGGAGCTGTTTTTT	CASSLVREGELFF
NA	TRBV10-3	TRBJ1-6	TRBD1	TGTGCCATCAGTGAGGCGTCAGGGGGCGGTTCACCCCTCCACTTT	CAISEASGGGSPLHF
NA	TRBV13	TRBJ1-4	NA	TGTGCCAGCAGCTCTGGGGGGTTGGGCGAAAAACTGTTTTTT	CASSSGGLGEKLFF
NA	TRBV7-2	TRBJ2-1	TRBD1	TGTGCCAGCAGCTCGAGACAGGGGGTCTCCTACAATGAGCAGTTCTTC	CASSSRQGVSYNEQFF
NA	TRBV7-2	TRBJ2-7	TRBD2	TGTGCCAGCAGCTGGAGCCTCCCGGGACTAGCGGGGGGTGAGCAGTACTTC	CASSWSLPGLAGGEQYF
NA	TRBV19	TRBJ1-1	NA	TGTGCCAGTAGTACGACAGGCAAGAACACTGAAGCTTTCTTT	CASSTTGKNTEAFF
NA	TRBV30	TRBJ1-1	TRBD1	TGTGCCTGGAGTGTACTACTAGGGGGCGGGACTGAAGCTTTCTTT	CAWSVLLGGGTEAFF
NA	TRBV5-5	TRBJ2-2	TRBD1	TGTGCCAGCAGCTTGGAGGGGACAGCGAACACCGGGGAGCTGTTTTTT	CASSLEGTANTGELFF
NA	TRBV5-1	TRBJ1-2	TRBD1	TGCGCCAGCACTTCCGGGACAGGGGGCTGGGACTATGGCTACACCTTC	CASTSGTGGWDYGYTF
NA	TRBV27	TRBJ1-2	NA	TGTGCCAGCAGTTTTACAGGGAACTATGGCTACACCTTC	CASSFTGNYGYTF
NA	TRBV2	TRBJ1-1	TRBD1	TGTGCCAGCACAAGTCGGGACAGGGTAATCACTGAAGCTTTCTTT	CASTSRDRVITEAFF
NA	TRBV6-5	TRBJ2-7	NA	TGTGCCAGTACTCCCGGGACAACGTACGAGCAGTACTTC	CASTPGTTYEQYF
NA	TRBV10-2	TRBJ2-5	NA	TGCGCCAGCAGTGCTACAGGGCCAGAGACCCAGTACTTC	CASSATGPETQYF
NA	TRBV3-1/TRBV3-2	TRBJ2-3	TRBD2	TGTGCCAGCAGCCAAGTGCTAGCGGGGTTTAGCACAGATACGCAGTATTTT	CASSQVLAGFSTDTQYF
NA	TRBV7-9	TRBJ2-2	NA	TGTGCCAGCAGCACCGCCTCGGGACACCTCACCGGGGAGCTGTTTTTT	CASSTASGHLTGELFF
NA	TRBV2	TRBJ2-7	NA	TGTGCCAGCAGTGGGTCAGGGCTCTACGAGCAGTACTTC	CASSGSGLYEQYF
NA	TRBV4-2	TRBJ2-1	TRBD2	TGTGCCAGCAGCCAAGTAAGGCTAGCGGGGTCGGATGAGCAGTTCTTC	CASSQVRLAGSDEQFF
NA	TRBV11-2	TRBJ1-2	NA	TGTGCCAGCAGCTCATTGGTCCGGGTTAGCGCTAACTATGGCTACACCTTC	CASSSLVRVSANYGYTF
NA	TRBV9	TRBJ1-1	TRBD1	TGTGCCAGCACCCCGGGACAGGGGAACACTGAAGCTTTCTTT	CASTPGQGNTEAFF
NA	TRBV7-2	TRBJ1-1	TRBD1	TGTGCCAGCAGCTTCGGGGACAGGACAATGAACACTGAAGCTTTCTTT	CASSFGDRTMNTEAFF
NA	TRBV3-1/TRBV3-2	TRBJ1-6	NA	TGTGCCAGCAGCCAAGGGAGAAGCTCCTATAATTCACCCCTCCACTTT	CASSQGRSSYNSPLHF
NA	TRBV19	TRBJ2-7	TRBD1	TGTGCCAGTAGTCCGCGGACAGGACGGGTATCCTACGAGCAGTACTTC	CASSPRTGRVSYEQYF
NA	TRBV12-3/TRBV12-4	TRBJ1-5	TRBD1	TGTGCCAGCAGTTATACAGGGGGCCCCCAGCATTTT	CASSYTGGPQHF
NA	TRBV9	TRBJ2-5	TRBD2	TGTGCCAGCAGCCACCCGGGAGGGACGGAGACCCAGTACTTC	CASSHPGGTETQYF
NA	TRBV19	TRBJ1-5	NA	TGTGCCAGTAGTTATTCTAGCAATCAGCCCCAGCATTTT	CASSYSSNQPQHF
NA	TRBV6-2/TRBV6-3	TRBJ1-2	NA	TGTGCCAGCAGTACAGGTCTTAACTATGGCTACACCTTC	CASSTGLNYGYTF
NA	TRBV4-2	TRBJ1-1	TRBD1	TGTGCCAGCAGCCGGGACAGGGGGAACACTGAAGCTTTCTTT	CASSRDRGNTEAFF
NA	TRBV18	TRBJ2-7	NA	TGTGCCAGCTCACCAACGGCAGGTTACGAGCAGTACTTC	CASSPTAGYEQYF
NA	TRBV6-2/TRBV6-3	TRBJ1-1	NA	TGTGCCAGCAGTTACTCCCCGCAGGGGATTGACACTGAAGCTTTCTTT	CASSYSPQGIDTEAFF
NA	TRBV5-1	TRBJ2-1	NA	TGCGCCAGCAGCTTGGGTGACTTACTCTACAATGAGCAGTTCTTC	CASSLGDLLYNEQFF
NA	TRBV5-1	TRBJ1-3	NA	TGCGCCAGCAGCTTGGCCGGGTCCTCTGGAAACACCATATATTTT	CASSLAGSSGNTIYF
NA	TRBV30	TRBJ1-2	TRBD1	TGTGCCTGGAGACCGCAGGGGGCCCCCTATGGCTACACCTTC	CAWRPQGAPYGYTF
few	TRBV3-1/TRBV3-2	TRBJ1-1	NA	TGTGCCAGCAGCCAACGAGTTTCCCGGAACACTGAAGCTTTCTTT	CASSQRVSRNTEAFF
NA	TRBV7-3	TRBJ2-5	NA	TGTGCCAGCAGCTTAATCGGGGCAGGGGTAGGGGAGACCCAGTACTTC	CASSLIGAGVGETQYF
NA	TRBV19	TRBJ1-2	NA	TGTGCCACCTCCGCCGGGGTAAGCTATGGCTACACCTTC	CATSAGVSYGYTF
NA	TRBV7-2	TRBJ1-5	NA	TGTGCCAGCAGCTCAGACAGTAGCAATCAGCCCCAGCATTTT	CASSSDSSNQPQHF
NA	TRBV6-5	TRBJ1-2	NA	NA	CASSSSTGNYGYTF
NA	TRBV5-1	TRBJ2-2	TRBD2	TGCGCCAGCAGCTCCTCGCGGGGGGTCAACACCGGGGAGCTGTTTTTT	CASSSSRGVNTGELFF
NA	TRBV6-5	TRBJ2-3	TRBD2	TGTGCCAGCAGCCAACCCGGGACTATTATTACGCAGTATTTT	CASSQPGTIITQYF
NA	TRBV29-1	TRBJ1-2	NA	TGCAGCGGCGGGGAGAACCGCAGCCCAGATGGCTACACCTTC	CSGGENRSPDGYTF
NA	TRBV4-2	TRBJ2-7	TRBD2	TGTGCCAGCAGCTCCGGTAGCGGGGGGCTACACTACGAGCAGTACTTC	CASSSGSGGLHYEQYF